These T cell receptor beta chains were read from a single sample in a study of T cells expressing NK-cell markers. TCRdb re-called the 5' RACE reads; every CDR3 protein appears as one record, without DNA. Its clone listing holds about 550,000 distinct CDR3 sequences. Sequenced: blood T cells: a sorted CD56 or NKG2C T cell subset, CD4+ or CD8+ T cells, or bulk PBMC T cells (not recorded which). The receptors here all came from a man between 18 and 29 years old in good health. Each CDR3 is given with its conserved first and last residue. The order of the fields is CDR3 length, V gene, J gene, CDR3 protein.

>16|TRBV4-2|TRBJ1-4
CASSQSRAATNEKLFF
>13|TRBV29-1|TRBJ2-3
CSAHPTGTDTQYF
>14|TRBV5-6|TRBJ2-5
CASRLAGDKETQYF
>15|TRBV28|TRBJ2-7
CASRKPGQGRHEQYF
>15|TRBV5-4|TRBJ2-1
CASSWAPDSYNEQFF
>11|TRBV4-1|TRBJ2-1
CASSQDSREFF
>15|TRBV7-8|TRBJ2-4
CASSLAFGSKNIQYF
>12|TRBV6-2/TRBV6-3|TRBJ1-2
CASSYPDYGYTF
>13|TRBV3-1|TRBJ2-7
CASKVAGGDEQYF
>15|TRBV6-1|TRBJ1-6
CATRTGSSYNSPLHF
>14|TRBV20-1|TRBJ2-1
CSARDPLLANEQFF
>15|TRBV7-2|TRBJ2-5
CASSSPSSGRETQYF
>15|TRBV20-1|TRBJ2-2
CSAREYRAGEGELFF
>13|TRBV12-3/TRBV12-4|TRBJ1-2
CASGTAANYGYTF
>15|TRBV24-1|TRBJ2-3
CATSDQGWSTDTQYF
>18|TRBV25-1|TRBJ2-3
CASSGRDRGGHSTDTQYF
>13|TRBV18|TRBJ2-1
CASSASPGDEQFF
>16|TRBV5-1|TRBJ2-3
CASSVIAGEGPDTQYF
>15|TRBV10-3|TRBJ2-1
CAISLTSGRVNEQFF
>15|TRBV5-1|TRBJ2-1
CASSLETGRYNEQFF
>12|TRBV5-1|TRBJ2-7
CASRIGDYEQYF
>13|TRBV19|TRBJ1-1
CASSAKGYTEAFF
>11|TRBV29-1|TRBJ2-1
CSPRGQGEQFF
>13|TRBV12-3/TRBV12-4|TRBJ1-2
CASSLAENYGYTF
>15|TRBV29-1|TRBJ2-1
CSPGMAGETWNEQFF
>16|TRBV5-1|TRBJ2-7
CASSFIGGQASYEQYF
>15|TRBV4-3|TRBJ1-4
CASSQGGEFNEKLFF
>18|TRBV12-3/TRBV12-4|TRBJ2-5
CASSLGRGLAGGPETQYF
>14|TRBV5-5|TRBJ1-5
CASSWTLSNQPQHF
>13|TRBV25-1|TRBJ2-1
CASSDSLDYSQFF
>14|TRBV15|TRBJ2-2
CATSGGINTGELFF
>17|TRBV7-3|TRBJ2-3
CASSYRLAGGATDTQYF
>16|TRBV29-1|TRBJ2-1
CSVEDPQGGGYNEQFF
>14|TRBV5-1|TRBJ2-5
CASSGGQVKETQYF
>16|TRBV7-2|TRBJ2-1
CASSLEYRVVVGEQFF
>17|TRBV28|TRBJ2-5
CASSLLLRAGDQETQYF
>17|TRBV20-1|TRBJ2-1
CSATGLAGGPRYNEQFF
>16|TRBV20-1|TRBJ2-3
CSARDLAGGFTDTQYF
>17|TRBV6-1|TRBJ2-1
CASNSLGGDPTYNEQFF
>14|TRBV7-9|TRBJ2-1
CASFKTSGANEQFF
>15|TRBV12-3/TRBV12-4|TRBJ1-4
CASSPSPGTGEKLFF
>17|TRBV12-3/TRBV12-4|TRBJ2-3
CASSLPRTSGRTDTQYF
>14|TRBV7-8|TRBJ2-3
CASSPNRVPDTQYF
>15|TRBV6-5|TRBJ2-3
CASRRSSGITDTQYF
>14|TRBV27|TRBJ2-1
CASSLGGTTRGQFF
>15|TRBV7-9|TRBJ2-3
CASSLTGFSTDTQYF
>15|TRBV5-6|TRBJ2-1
CASSLLAGGPAEQFF
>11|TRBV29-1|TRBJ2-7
CSAGGGYEQYF
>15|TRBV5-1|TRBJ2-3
CASSLRTSMPDTQYF
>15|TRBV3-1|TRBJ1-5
CASSPAGSGNQPQHF
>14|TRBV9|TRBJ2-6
CASSVGTPANVLTF